This T cell receptor (beta chain) was obtained from a study of blood T cells in healthy people across ages. As concerns this clonotype: The antigen is unknown.

A sample-barcoded 5' primer and a J-beta primer mix were used in a second PCR of about 6 to 11 cycles. TCRdb itself ran the 5' RACE reads through MiXCR, one entry per CDR3 protein. Of roughly 700,000 distinct CDR3 sequences listed, around 25% are singletons. With 6 bases clipped from V and 3 bases from J, the junction kept 10 bases outside the gene matches. CDR1 is MNHNY and CDR2 is SVGAGI in the germline V gene (reference sequence). CDR3 length: 15 residues. Study-level findings and limits: Versus aged donors, long-lived donors had higher diversity and more naive CD4+ cells.

This same sample was also taken into another study, of T cells of mothers and their children.

This TCR derives from a boy aged 5 to 17 in good health. This rearrangement joins TRBV6-6 to TRBJ1-1; 7 nucleotides agree with TRBD1. Sequenced sample: blood. The CDR3 protein is CASRENDRVDTEAFF. The DNA of the CDR3 is TGTGCCAGCAGGGAAAACGACAGGGTGGACACTGAAGCTTTCTTT.